This passage covers 13 T cell receptor beta chains from one sample sequenced in a study of T cell responses to AZD1222 COVID-19 vaccine. Libraries were prepared by immunoSEQ multiplex PCR; TCRdb keeps only in-frame clonotypes and omits some of them. The sample lists about 120,000 clones, about 90% occurring once. Source: peripheral blood, taken on day 0 of AZD1222 vaccination. Source of these receptors: an adult in good health.

This chain uses TRBV28 with TRBJ1-4, with D tentatively TRBD1 (5 bases). CDR1 MDHEN and CDR2 SYDVKM come from the germline V gene. V was cut by 7 bases and J by 6 bases, with 15 bases left in between. The CDR3 totals 14 residues. CDR3 amino acids: CASNSGLKDEKLFF. The CDR3 DNA reads TGTGCCAGCAACTCGGGACTTAAGGATGAAAAACTGTTTTTT.

This clone was seen only once. The genes are TRBV9 and TRBJ2-1; the match to TRBD2 covers 8 bases. The length of the CDR3 is 16 residues. The V and J ends lost 0 bases and 4 bases, in that order; junction bases with no gene match: 6. The germline V gene encodes CDR1 SGDLS and CDR2 YYNGEE. CDR3: CASSVEGSGVYNEQFF. The CDR3, as DNA: TGTGCCAGCAGCGTAGAGGGTAGCGGGGTTTACAATGAGCAGTTCTTC.

This chain links TRBV6-1 with TRBJ1-2; 7 nucleotides align to TRBD1. CDR1 MNHNS and CDR2 SASEGT come from the germline V gene. Germline trimming cut 4 bases from V and 2 bases from J; bases unmatched to any gene: 13. The CDR3 spans 17 residues. CDR3 in DNA: TGTGCCAGCAGTGGACATGTGGGACAGCCAAGCAACTATGGCTACACCTTC. As protein: CASSGHVGQPSNYGYTF.

The rearrangement links TRBV10-1 to TRBJ2-7; D is perhaps TRBD1 (5 bases). The V and J ends lost 2 bases and 4 bases respectively, with 9 bases between them. The CDR3 spans 13 residues. Germline V gives CDR1 WNHNN, CDR2 SYGVQD (reference sequence). This CDR3 is CASSEVQEYEQYF. CDR3 sequence (DNA): TGCGCCAGCAGTGAGGTACAGGAATACGAGCAGTACTTC.

The chain joins TRBV4-1 to TRBJ1-6; D may be TRBD1 (5 bases). Per germline, CDR1 MGHRA and CDR2 YSYEKL. The length of the CDR3 is 13 residues. V lost 8 bases, J lost 5 bases, and 10 bases lay in between. The CDR3 here is CASSGPDNSPLHF. The CDR3 DNA reads as TGCGCCAGCTCGGGGCCCGATAATTCACCCCTCCACTTT.

J is TRBJ2-7 and V is TRBV14; D is tentatively TRBD1 or TRBD2 (6 bases each). With 1 base removed from V and 7 bases from J, the gap between germline ends came to 20 bases. The CDR3 covers 16 residues. Germline assignment: CDR1 SGHDN and CDR2 FVKESK. CDR3 protein: CASSQAGQGLGGEQYF. The CDR3 bases are TGTGCCAGCAGCCAAGCCGGCCAAGGCCTAGGGGGGGAGCAGTACTTC.

The V gene is TRBV6-2 or TRBV6-3, the J gene TRBJ2-1; the D is unclear. Germline V gene lookup returns CDR1 MNHEY and CDR2 SVGEGT. This CDR3 is 16 amino acids long. V was trimmed by 0 bases and J by 0 bases, leaving 9 bases between them. The CDR3, as DNA: TGTGCCAGCAGTTACTCGGGGTTGAGCTCCTACAATGAGCAGTTCTTC. Translation: CASSYSGLSSYNEQFF.

The CDR3 region is CATGDRSYNEQFF. DNA for the CDR3: TGCGCCACGGGAGATCGGTCCTACAATGAGCAGTTCTTC. The rearrangement uses TRBV10-2 and TRBJ2-1; tentative D call: TRBD2 (6 bases). Per germline, CDR1 WSHSY and CDR2 SAAADI. The CDR3 extends over 13 amino acids. V lost 10 bases to trimming and J lost 1 base, with 11 bases between them.

The rearrangement joins TRBV19 to TRBJ1-5; D is perhaps TRBD1 (5 bases). Germline V lookup: CDR1 LNHDA, CDR2 SQIVND (reference sequence). CDR3 length: 14 amino acids. Trimming stripped 5 bases from V and 5 bases from J, with 13 bases between. The CDR3 sequence: CASSDQGPHQPQHF. The CDR3 coding sequence is TGTGCCAGTAGTGATCAGGGTCCCCATCAGCCCCAGCATTTT.

The CDR3 region is CASRTQGSGNTIYF. CDR3 coding DNA: TGTGCCAGCAGAACTCAGGGATCGGGAAACACCATATATTTT. The V gene is TRBV3-1 (or the pseudogene TRBV3-2), the J gene TRBJ1-3, with D tentatively TRBD1 (5 bases). V shed 6 bases and J shed 4 bases, with 13 bases lying between them. Germline loops: CDR1 LGHDT, CDR2 YNNKEL (reference sequence). This CDR3 contains 14 residues.

The chain uses TRBV11-2 and TRBJ1-4; D unclear. V gave up 2 bases and J gave up 8 bases, with 12 bases separating them. The CDR3 extends over 14 amino acids. Germline V CDR1 and CDR2: SGHAT, FQNNGV. The CDR3 loop reads CASSLWRTAEKLFF. The CDR3 nucleotides are TGTGCCAGCAGCTTATGGAGGACGGCGGAAAAACTGTTTTTT.

The V gene is TRBV29-1, the J gene TRBJ1-5; TRBD1 aligns across 11 bases. The CDR3 contains 13 residues. Trimming took 3 bases from V and 6 from J; bases not matched to a gene: 1. Germline CDR1 SQVTM, CDR2 ANQGSEA. The DNA of the CDR3 is TGCAGCGTTGAGGGGACAGGGGGTCAGCCCCAGCATTTT. It yields the protein CSVEGTGGQPQHF.

This clone was detected only once. The rearrangement uses TRBV12-3 or TRBV12-4 and TRBJ1-5; unclear D gene. This CDR3 spans 13 amino acids. V lost 7 bases to trimming and J lost 4 bases, with 11 bases between them. CDR3 DNA sequence: TGTGCCAGCACTCCCCAAGGGAATCAGCCCCAGCATTTT. This gives the protein CASTPQGNQPQHF.